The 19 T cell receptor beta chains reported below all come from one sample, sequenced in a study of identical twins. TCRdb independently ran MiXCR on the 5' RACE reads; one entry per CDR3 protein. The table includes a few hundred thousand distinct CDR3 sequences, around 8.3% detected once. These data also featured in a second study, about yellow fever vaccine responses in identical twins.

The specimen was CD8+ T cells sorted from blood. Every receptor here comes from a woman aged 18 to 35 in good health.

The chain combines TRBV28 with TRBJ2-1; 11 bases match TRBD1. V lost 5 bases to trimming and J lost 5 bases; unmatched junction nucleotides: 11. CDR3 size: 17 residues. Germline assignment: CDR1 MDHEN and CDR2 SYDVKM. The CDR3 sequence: CASSPGTGGSLNNEQFF. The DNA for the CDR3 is TGTGCCAGCAGTCCGGGGACAGGGGGATCCCTGAACAATGAGCAGTTCTTC.

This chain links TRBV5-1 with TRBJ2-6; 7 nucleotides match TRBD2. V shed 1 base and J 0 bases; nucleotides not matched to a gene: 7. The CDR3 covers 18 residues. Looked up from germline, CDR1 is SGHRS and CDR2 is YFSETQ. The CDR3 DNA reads TGCGCCAGCAGCTTGCGCACTAGCGATTTCTCTGGGGCCAACGTCCTGACTTTC. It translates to CASSLRTSDFSGANVLTF. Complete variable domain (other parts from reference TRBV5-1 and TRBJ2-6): KAGVTQTPRYLIKTRGQQVTLSCSPISGHRSVSWYQQTPGQGLQFLFEYFSETQRNKGNFPGRFSGRQFSNSRSEMNVSTLELGDSALYLCASSLRTSDFSGANVLTFGAGSRLTVL.

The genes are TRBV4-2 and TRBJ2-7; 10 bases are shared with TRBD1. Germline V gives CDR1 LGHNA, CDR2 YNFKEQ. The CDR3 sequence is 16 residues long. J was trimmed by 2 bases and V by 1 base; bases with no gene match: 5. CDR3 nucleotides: TGTGCCAGCAGCCAAGTGACAGGGGGCGCCCCCTACGAGCAGTACTTC. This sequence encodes CASSQVTGGAPYEQYF.

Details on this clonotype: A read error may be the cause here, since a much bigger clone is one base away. For the CDR3, the DNA is TGTGCCAGCAGCTCAACAGGTGGGGGGTATGAGCAGTTCTTC. Its protein is CASSSTGGGYEQFF. The chain combines TRBV7-2 with TRBJ2-1; D possibly corresponds to TRBD2 (6 bases). The germline V gene encodes CDR1 SGHTA and CDR2 FQGNSA. The CDR3 extends over 14 amino acids. The ends were cut back, 4 bases at V and 8 bases at J, with 15 bases in the middle.

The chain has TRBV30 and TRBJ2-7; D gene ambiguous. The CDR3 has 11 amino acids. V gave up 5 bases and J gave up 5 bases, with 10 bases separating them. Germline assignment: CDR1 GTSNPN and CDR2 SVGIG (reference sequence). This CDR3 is CAWSPGNEQYF. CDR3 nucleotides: TGTGCCTGGTCCCCCGGCAACGAGCAGTACTTC.

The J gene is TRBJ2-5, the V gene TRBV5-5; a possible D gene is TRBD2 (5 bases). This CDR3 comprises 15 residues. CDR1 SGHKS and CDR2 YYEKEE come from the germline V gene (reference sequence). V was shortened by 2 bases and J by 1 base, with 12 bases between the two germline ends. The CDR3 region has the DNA TGTGCCAGCAGCTTCTTGCCGGAGGTCCAAGAGACCCAGTACTTC. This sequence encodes CASSFLPEVQETQYF.

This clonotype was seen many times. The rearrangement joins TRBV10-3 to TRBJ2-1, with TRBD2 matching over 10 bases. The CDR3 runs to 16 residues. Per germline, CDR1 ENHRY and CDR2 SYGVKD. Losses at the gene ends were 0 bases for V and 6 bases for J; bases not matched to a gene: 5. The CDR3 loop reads CAISESPSGSSNEQFF. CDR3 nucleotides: TGTGCCATCAGTGAGTCTCCTAGCGGGAGTTCCAATGAGCAGTTCTTC.

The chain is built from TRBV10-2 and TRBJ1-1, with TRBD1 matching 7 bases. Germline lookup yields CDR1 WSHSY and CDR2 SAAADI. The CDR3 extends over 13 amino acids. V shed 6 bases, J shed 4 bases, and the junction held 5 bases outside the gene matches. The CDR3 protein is CASRADRSTEAFF. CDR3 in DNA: TGCGCCAGCAGGGCGGACAGGTCCACTGAAGCTTTCTTT.

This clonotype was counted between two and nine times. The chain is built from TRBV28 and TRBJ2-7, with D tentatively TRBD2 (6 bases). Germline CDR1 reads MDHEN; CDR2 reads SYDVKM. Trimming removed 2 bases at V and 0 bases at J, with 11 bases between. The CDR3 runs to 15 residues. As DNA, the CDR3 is TGTGCCAGCAGTTTAGACTTGGGGGGCTCCTACGAGCAGTACTTC. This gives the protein CASSLDLGGSYEQYF.

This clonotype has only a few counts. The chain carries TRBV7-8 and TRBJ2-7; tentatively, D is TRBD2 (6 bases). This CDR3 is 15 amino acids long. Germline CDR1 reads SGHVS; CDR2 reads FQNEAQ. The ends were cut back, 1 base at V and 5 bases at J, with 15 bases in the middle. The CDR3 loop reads CASSLGNGGGHEQYF. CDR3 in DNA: TGTGCCAGCAGCTTAGGTAACGGGGGTGGTCACGAGCAGTACTTC.

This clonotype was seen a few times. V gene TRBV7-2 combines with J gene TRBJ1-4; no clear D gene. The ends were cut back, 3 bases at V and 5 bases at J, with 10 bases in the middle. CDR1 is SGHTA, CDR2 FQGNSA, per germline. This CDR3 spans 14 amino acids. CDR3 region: CASSLFGENEKLFF. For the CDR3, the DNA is TGTGCCAGCAGCTTGTTCGGGGAGAATGAAAAACTGTTTTTT.

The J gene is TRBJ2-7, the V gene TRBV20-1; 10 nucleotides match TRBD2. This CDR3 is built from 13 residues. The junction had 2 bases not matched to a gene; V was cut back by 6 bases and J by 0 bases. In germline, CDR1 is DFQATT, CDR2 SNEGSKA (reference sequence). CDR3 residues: CSAIAGGSYEQYF. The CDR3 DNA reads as TGCAGTGCAATAGCGGGGGGCTCCTACGAGCAGTACTTC.

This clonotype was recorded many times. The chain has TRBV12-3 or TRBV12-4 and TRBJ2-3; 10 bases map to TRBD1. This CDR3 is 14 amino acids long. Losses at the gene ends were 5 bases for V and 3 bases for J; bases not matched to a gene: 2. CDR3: CASSPGQGTDTQYF. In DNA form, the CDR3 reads TGTGCCAGCAGTCCGGGACAGGGGACAGATACGCAGTATTTT.

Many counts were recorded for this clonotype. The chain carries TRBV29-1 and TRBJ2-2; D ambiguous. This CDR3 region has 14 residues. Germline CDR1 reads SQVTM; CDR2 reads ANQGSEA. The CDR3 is CTEIRASATGELFF. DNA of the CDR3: TGCACCGAAATTCGGGCCTCGGCTACGGGGGAGCTGTTTTTT.

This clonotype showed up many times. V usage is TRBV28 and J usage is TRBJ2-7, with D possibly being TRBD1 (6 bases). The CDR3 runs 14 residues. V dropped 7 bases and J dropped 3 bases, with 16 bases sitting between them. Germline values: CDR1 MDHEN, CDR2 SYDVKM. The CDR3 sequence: CASKFGDRSYEQYF. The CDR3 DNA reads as TGTGCCAGCAAATTTGGCGACAGGAGCTACGAGCAGTACTTC. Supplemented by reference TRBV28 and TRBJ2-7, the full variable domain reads DVKVTQSSRYLVKRTGEKVFLECVQDMDHENMFWYRQDPGLGLRLIYFSYDVKMKEKGDIPEGYSVSREKKERFSLILESASTNQTSMYLCASKFGDRSYEQYFGPGTRLTVT.

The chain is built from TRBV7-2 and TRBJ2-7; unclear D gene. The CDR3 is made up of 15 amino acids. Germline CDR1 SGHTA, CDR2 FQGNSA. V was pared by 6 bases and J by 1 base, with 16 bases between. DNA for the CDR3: TGTGCCAGCAGTCTGTACTTAGGCGCTTCCTACGAGCAGTACTTC. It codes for CASSLYLGASYEQYF.

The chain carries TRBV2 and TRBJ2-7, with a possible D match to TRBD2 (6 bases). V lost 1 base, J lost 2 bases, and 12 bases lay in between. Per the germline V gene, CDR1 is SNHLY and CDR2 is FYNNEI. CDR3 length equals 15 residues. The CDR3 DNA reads TGTGCCAGCAGTGAAGGGGCGGGGACCGCCTACGAGCAGTACTTC. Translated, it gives CASSEGAGTAYEQYF.

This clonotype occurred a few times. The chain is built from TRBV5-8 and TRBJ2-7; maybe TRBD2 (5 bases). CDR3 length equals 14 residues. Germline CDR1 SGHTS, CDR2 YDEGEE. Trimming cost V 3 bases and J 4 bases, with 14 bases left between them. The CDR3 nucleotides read TGTGCCAGCAGCTACCGCGGGCGTAATTACGAGCAGTACTTC. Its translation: CASSYRGRNYEQYF.

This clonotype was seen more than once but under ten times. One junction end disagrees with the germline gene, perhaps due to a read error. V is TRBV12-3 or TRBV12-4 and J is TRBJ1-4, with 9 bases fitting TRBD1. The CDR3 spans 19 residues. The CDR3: CASNPGQGPSHATNEKLFF. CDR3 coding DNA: TGTGCTAGCAATCCGGGACAGGGCCCCTCGCATGCAACTAATGAAAAACTGTTTTTT.